One and the same sample provided the 25 T cell receptor beta chains below, sequenced in a study of blood T cell repertoires in COVID-19. Assay used: immunoSEQ multiplex PCR; TCRdb lists only in-frame clones, some missing. The sample lists under 70,000 clones; 70% to 90% were seen once. What was sequenced was peripheral blood. These receptors were collected from a woman aged 65 to 85 with acute or convalescent COVID-19.

In the case of this clone: The germline gene is not matched at one end of the junction; a read error may be the cause. The rearrangement uses TRBV18 and TRBJ2-7; TRBD1 matches at 8 bases. Germline V lookup: CDR1 KGHSH, CDR2 LQKENI. The CDR3 consists of 15 residues. The CDR3 DNA follows: TGTGCCAGCTCACAATATCCCGGACAGGGTAGGGTACTTGACTTC. Translated, it gives CASSQYPGQGRVLDF.

This clone was seen only once. The chain employs TRBV7-2 and TRBJ1-2; tentatively, D is TRBD1 (5 bases). Trimming pared 4 bases from V and 4 bases from J, leaving 19 bases between. This CDR3 comprises 16 residues. Germline V gene data show CDR1 as SGHTA and CDR2 as FQGNSA. In DNA form, the CDR3 reads TGTGCCAGCAGCTCGAATTACCTGGGGCAGAGCTATGGCTACACCTTC. Translated: CASSSNYLGQSYGYTF.

This clone was picked up a small number of times. The chain couples TRBV5-1 to TRBJ2-5; 9 nucleotides line up with TRBD1. The germline gives CDR1 SGHRS, CDR2 YFSETQ. V lost 2 bases and J lost 0; bases outside the gene matches: 5. The CDR3 extends over 16 amino acids. The CDR3 protein is CASSFGDRVNQETQYF. Here the CDR3 DNA reads TGCGCCAGCAGCTTTGGGGACAGGGTTAACCAAGAGACCCAGTACTTC.

V usage is TRBV19 and J usage is TRBJ2-2; 13 positions agree with TRBD2. Per germline, CDR1 LNHDA and CDR2 SQIVND (reference sequence). The CDR3 spans 16 residues. The V segment lost 7 bases and the J segment 7 bases; nucleotides outside the gene matches: 9. The CDR3 DNA sequence: TGTGCCAGTACCCTCGGGACTAGCGGGATTGGCGGGGAGCTGTTTTTT. Residues: CASTLGTSGIGGELFF. The full variable domain, completed using reference TRBV19 and TRBJ2-2, is DGGITQSPKYLFRKEGQNVTLSCEQNLNHDAMYWYRQDPGQGLRLIYYSQIVNDFQKGDIAEGYSVSREKKESFPLTVTSAQKNPTAFYLCASTLGTSGIGGELFFGEGSRLTVL.

The chain joins TRBV7-9 to TRBJ2-5; TRBD2 is a possible D gene (6 bases). Germline-derived CDR1 and CDR2 are SEHNR and FQNEAQ (reference sequence). The V gene lost 0 bases and the J gene lost 1 base, with 9 bases spanning the gap. This CDR3 is 15 amino acids long. CDR3 coding DNA: TGTGCCAGCAGCTTAGCGGAGGGACTCCAAGAGACCCAGTACTTC. Translation: CASSLAEGLQETQYF.

This rearrangement joins TRBV5-4 to TRBJ1-5; D call uncertain. Germline CDR1 is SGHNT and CDR2 is YYREEE (reference sequence). V was shortened by 3 bases and J by 6 bases, with 7 bases between the two germline ends. This CDR3 region has 12 residues. CDR3 coding DNA: TGTGCCAGCAGCTCTCTAGGTCAGCCCCAGCATTTT. This codes for CASSSLGQPQHF.

The chain combines TRBV7-2 with TRBJ1-5; D ambiguous. Germline V gives CDR1 SGHTA, CDR2 FQGNSA. Deletions cut 5 bases from V and 0 bases from J, with 8 bases between. The CDR3 is made up of 14 amino acids. CDR3 DNA: TGTGCCAGCAGCCCTGAGATTAGCAATCAGCCCCAGCATTTT. Translating gives CASSPEISNQPQHF.

This clone was seen a handful of times. V and J are TRBV3-1 (or the pseudogene TRBV3-2) and TRBJ2-3; 10 nucleotides align to TRBD2. This CDR3 spans 16 amino acids. CDR1 and CDR2 (germline): LGHDT, YNNKEL (reference sequence). Trimming removed 5 bases from V and 7 bases from J; junction bases left unmatched: 12. CDR3 in DNA: TGTGCCAGCAGCGCCTCTTCTAGCGGGGGTCTGAATACGCAGTATTTT. It is translated as CASSASSSGGLNTQYF.

The V call is TRBV20-1, the J call TRBJ2-3; D is ambiguous. V lost 2 bases and J 4 bases, leaving 4 bases between the germline ends. There are 11 residues in the CDR3. In germline, CDR1 is DFQATT, CDR2 SNEGSKA (reference sequence). CDR3 amino acids: CSARLSDTQYF. The CDR3 DNA reads as TGCAGTGCTAGACTGTCAGATACGCAGTATTTT.

The chain recombines TRBV5-1 with TRBJ2-7; 9 positions agree with TRBD2. There are 15 residues in the CDR3. The J segment lost 6 bases and the V segment lost 4 bases, leaving 11 bases of the junction unmatched. The germline V gene encodes CDR1 SGHRS and CDR2 YFSETQ. DNA of the CDR3: TGCGCCAGCAGCCCGCCGGGGCGGGAGGGCCGCGAGCAGTACTTC. Translating gives CASSPPGREGREQYF.

The rearrangement uses TRBV2 and TRBJ1-5, with a possible D match to TRBD1 (6 bases). Trimming removed 8 bases at V and 7 bases at J, with 21 bases between. The CDR3 has 15 residues. From germline, CDR1 is SNHLY and CDR2 FYNNEI. In nucleotides, the CDR3 is TGTGCCAGCCGAAAGGGGTTGAAAGGGGGACAGCCCCAGCATTTT. This codes for CASRKGLKGGQPQHF.

The rearrangement joins TRBV30 to TRBJ1-1, with TRBD1 matching over 8 bases. CDR1 GTSNPN and CDR2 SVGIG come from the germline V gene (reference sequence). V shed 1 base and J 3 bases; nucleotides not matched to a gene: 1. The length of the CDR3 is 13 residues. The CDR3 DNA reads TGTGCCTGGAGTGACAGGGGGTACACTGAAGCTTTCTTT. As protein: CAWSDRGYTEAFF. Looking up the rest from reference TRBV30 and TRBJ1-1 gives the full variable domain: SQTIHQWPATLVQPVGSPLSLECTVEGTSNPNLYWYRQAAGRGLQLLFYSVGIGQISSEVPQNLSASRPQDRQFILSSKKLLLSDSGFYLCAWSDRGYTEAFFGQGTRLTVV.

This chain uses TRBV11-3 with TRBJ2-2; 9 bases are a match to TRBD2. Losses at the gene ends were 1 base for V and 5 bases for J; bases not matched to a gene: 5. This CDR3 spans 16 amino acids. Germline V gene sequence: CDR1 SGHNT, CDR2 YENEEA. CDR3 sequence: CASSLASGKMTGELFF. DNA for the CDR3: TGTGCCAGCAGCTTAGCTAGCGGGAAGATGACCGGGGAGCTGTTTTTT.

This clone was recorded once. This chain links TRBV15 with TRBJ2-7; 10 bases match TRBD1. V lost 2 bases and J lost 2; bases outside the gene matches: 3. The CDR3 is 15 residues long. From germline, CDR1 is LNHNV and CDR2 YYDKDF (reference sequence). The chain's CDR3 is CATSRTGQGTYEQYF. Written as DNA, the CDR3 is TGTGCCACCAGCAGAACGGGACAGGGGACCTACGAGCAGTACTTC.

The gene calls are TRBV18 and TRBJ1-6; 11 bases map to TRBD1. The CDR3 has 14 residues. Trimming at V came to 4 bases and at J to 10 bases, leaving 3 bases not matched to a gene. Germline CDR1 reads KGHSH; CDR2 reads LQKENI. CDR3 nucleotide sequence: TGTGCCAGCTCACGGACAGGGGGCGGATCACCCCTCCACTTT. Translating it yields CASSRTGGGSPLHF.

The chain couples TRBV6-5 to TRBJ1-3; 8 bases agree with TRBD1. Unmatched junction bases numbered 2, after V lost 6 bases and J lost 4 bases. The CDR3 consists of 13 residues. Germline V CDR1 and CDR2: MNHEY, SVGAGI. CDR3 protein: CASSRQGGNTIYF. The CDR3 DNA reads as TGTGCCAGCAGCCGACAGGGGGGAAACACCATATATTTT.

The rearrangement joins TRBV28 to TRBJ2-2, with D perhaps matching TRBD2 (6 bases). From germline, CDR1 is MDHEN and CDR2 SYDVKM. This CDR3 contains 14 residues. The V and J ends lost 7 bases and 8 bases respectively, with 17 bases between them. CDR3 loop: CASMRDSEKGELFF. The CDR3 DNA sequence: TGTGCCAGCATGAGGGACTCGGAGAAGGGGGAGCTGTTTTTT.

The rearrangement joins TRBV7-2 to TRBJ2-5; D is perhaps TRBD2 (5 bases). Germline V gene data show CDR1 as SGHTA and CDR2 as FQGNSA. Trimming pared 6 bases from V and 7 bases from J, leaving 12 bases between. The CDR3 contains 12 residues. The CDR3 sequence: CASSPEVATQYF. For the CDR3, the DNA is TGTGCCAGCAGTCCGGAGGTAGCGACCCAGTACTTC.

In its sample, this clone was seen once. The chain carries TRBV14 and TRBJ1-4; tentative D call: TRBD1 (5 bases). V gave up 5 bases and J gave up 6 bases, with 10 bases separating them. The CDR3 is 13 amino acids. Germline loops: CDR1 SGHDN, CDR2 FVKESK. CDR3 amino acids: CASSLLRDEKLFF. Written as DNA, the CDR3 is TGTGCCAGCAGCTTACTCAGGGATGAAAAACTGTTTTTT.

This clone was seen only once. The chain uses TRBV5-5 and TRBJ2-1, with 8 bases matching TRBD2. Germline CDR1 is SGHKS and CDR2 is YYEKEE (reference sequence). V was pared by 0 bases and J by 5 bases, with 10 bases of the junction left unmatched. CDR3 size: 17 residues. Here the CDR3 reads CASSLGRPGLENNEQFF. The CDR3 bases are TGTGCCAGCAGCTTGGGACGACCGGGACTAGAGAACAATGAGCAGTTCTTC.

This sequence joins TRBV15 and TRBJ2-5; 9 nucleotides match TRBD2. The CDR3 contains 14 residues. V lost 2 bases and J lost 5; bases outside the gene matches: 3. From germline, CDR1 is LNHNV and CDR2 YYDKDF (reference sequence). The CDR3 protein is CATSRSGGRETQYF. The CDR3 nucleotides read TGTGCCACCAGCAGAAGCGGGGGGCGGGAGACCCAGTACTTC. Drawing the rest from reference TRBV15 and TRBJ2-5, the complete variable domain is DAMVIQNPRYQVTQFGKPVTLSCSQTLNHNVMYWYQQKSSQAPKLLFHYYDKDFNNEADTPDNFQSRRPNTSFCFLDIRSPGLGDTAMYLCATSRSGGRETQYFGPGTRLLVL.

The J gene is TRBJ1-2, the V gene TRBV6-6; 10 bases are a match to TRBD1. Germline V gene data show CDR1 as MNHNY and CDR2 as SVGAGI (reference sequence). This CDR3 region has 13 residues. V shed 10 bases and J 8 bases; nucleotides not matched to a gene: 10. Here the CDR3 reads CAIVPGQGHGYTF. As DNA, the CDR3 is TGTGCCATAGTCCCGGGACAGGGGCACGGCTACACCTTC.

The V gene is TRBV7-2, the J gene TRBJ2-1; 7 bases fit TRBD2. With V trimmed by 4 bases and J by 1 base, 4 bases remained unmatched. The CDR3 extends over 15 amino acids. Germline V gene data show CDR1 as SGHTA and CDR2 as FQGNSA. The CDR3 DNA reads TGTGCCAGCAGCTACTCTAGCGGATCCTACAATGAGCAGTTCTTC. It encodes CASSYSSGSYNEQFF.

This chain uses TRBV7-2 with TRBJ2-2, with 7 nucleotides matching TRBD1. V shed 1 base, J shed 3 bases, and the junction held 11 bases outside the gene matches. Germline lookup yields CDR1 SGHTA and CDR2 FQGNSA. This CDR3 spans 18 amino acids. The CDR3 loop is CASSLVFSWQGDTGELFF. The CDR3 region has the DNA TGTGCCAGCAGCTTAGTATTTTCATGGCAGGGGGACACCGGGGAGCTGTTTTTT. Combining the CDR3 with reference TRBV7-2 and TRBJ2-2 gives the whole variable domain GAGVSQSPSNKVTEKGKDVELRCDPISGHTALYWYRQSLGQGLEFLIYFQGNSAPDKSGLPSDRFSAERTGGSVSTLTIQRTQQEDSAVYLCASSLVFSWQGDTGELFFGEGSRLTVL.

V is TRBV7-9 and J is TRBJ2-3; D is perhaps TRBD1 (6 bases). CDR3 length: 14 amino acids. CDR1 is SEHNR, CDR2 FQNEAQ, per germline (reference sequence). Trimming cost V 6 bases and J 1 base, with 11 bases left between them. The CDR3 DNA reads as TGTGCCAGCAGACTTAGACAGGGCACAGATACGCAGTATTTT. It is translated as CASRLRQGTDTQYF.